The entry below describes one T cell receptor beta chain. Its antigen remains unknown. Donors were drawn from the approximately 110-subject validation cohort, separate from the approximately 670-subject first cohort. The data originate from a study of cytomegalovirus exposure and HLA in healthy donors. Study summary: A subsequent analysis stated that the 90 to 150 validation repertoires were run on the same platform as the roughly 670 first-cohort repertoires. Study outcomes and limitations: Among TCR beta chains, those listed as cytomegalovirus-associated numbered over 150. In vitro data verified a few CMV-associated chains as specific for CMV antigens.

The data were produced by immunoSEQ multiplex PCR, yet TCRdb's version contains in-frame clones alone and is incomplete. The sample consists of 60,000 to 75,000 clones, approximately 95% of them appearing once. Trimming removed 2 bases at V and 6 bases at J, with 22 bases between. The CDR3 spans 18 residues. Germline loops: CDR1 MGHRA, CDR2 YSYEKL. V gene TRBV4-1 combines with J gene TRBJ2-2, with a weak D call TRBD1 (5 bases). Sequencing was done on a sample of PBMCs. The receptor's source is a woman under 30 in good health and CMV-seropositive. CDR3 nucleotide sequence: TGCGCCAGCAGCCAAAGGATCGGATGGGGCCAGCTTTCCGGGGAGCTGTTTTTT. Translated: CASSQRIGWGQLSGELFF.